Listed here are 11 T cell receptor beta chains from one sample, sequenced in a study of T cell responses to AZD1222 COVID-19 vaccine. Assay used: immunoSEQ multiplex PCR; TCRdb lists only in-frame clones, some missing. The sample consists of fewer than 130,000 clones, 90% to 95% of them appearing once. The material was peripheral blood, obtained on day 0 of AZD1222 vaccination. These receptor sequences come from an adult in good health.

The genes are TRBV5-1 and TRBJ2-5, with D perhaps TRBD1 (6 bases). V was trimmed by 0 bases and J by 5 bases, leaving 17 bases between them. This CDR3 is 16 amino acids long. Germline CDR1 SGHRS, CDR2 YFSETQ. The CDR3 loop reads CASSLDGTRGAETQYF. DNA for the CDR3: TGCGCCAGCAGCTTGGATGGTACCAGGGGCGCGGAGACCCAGTACTTC.

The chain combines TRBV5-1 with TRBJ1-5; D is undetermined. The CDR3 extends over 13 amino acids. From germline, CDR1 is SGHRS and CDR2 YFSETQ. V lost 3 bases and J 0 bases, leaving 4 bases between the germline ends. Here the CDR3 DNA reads TGCGCCAGCAGCTCGAGTAGCAATCAGCCCCAGCATTTT. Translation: CASSSSSNQPQHF.

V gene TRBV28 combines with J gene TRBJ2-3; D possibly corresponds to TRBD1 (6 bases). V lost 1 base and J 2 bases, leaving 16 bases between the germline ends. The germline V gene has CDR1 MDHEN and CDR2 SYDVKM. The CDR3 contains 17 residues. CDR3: CASSLYTPGHFTDTQYF. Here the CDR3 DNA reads TGTGCCAGCAGTTTATATACCCCGGGACACTTCACAGATACGCAGTATTTT. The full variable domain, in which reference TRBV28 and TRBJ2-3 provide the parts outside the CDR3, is DVKVTQSSRYLVKRTGEKVFLECVQDMDHENMFWYRQDPGLGLRLIYFSYDVKMKEKGDIPEGYSVSREKKERFSLILESASTNQTSMYLCASSLYTPGHFTDTQYFGPGTRLTVL.

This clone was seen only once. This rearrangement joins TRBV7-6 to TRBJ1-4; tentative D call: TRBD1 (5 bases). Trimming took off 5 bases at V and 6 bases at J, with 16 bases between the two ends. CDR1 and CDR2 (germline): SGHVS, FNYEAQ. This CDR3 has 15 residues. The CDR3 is CASSDAREGDEKLFF. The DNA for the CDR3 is TGTGCCAGCAGCGACGCTAGGGAAGGGGATGAAAAACTGTTTTTT.

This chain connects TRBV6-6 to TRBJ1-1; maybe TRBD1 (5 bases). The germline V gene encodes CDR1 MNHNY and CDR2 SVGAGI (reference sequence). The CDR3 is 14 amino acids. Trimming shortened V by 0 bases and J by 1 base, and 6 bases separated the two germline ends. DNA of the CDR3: TGTGCCAGCAGTTACTCGCAGGGGAACACTGAAGCTTTCTTT. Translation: CASSYSQGNTEAFF.

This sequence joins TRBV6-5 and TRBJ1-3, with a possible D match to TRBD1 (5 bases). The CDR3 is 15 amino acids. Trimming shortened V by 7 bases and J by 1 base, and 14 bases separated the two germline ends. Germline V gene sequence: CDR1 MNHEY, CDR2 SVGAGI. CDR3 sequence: CASKGQGPSGNTIYF. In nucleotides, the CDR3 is TGTGCCAGCAAAGGTCAGGGACCTTCTGGAAACACCATATATTTT.

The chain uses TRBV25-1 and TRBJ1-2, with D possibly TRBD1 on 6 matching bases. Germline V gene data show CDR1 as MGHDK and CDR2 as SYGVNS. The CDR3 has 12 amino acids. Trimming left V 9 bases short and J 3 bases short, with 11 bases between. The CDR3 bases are TGTGCCAGTACCCCAGGGGACTATGGCTACACCTTC. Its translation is CASTPGDYGYTF.

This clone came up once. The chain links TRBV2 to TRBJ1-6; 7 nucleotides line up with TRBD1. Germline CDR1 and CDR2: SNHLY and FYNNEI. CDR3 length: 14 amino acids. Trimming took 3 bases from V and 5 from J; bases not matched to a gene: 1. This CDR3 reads CASSEGQHNSPLHF. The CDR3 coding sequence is TGTGCCAGCAGTGAGGGACAGCATAATTCACCCCTCCACTTT.

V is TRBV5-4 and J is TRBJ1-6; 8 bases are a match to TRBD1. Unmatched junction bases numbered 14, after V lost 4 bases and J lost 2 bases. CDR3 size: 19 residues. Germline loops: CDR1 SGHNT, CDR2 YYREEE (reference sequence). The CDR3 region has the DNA TGTGCCAGCAGCCTTAACAGGGGGACGGTCGGCGCCTATAATTCACCCCTCCACTTT. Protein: CASSLNRGTVGAYNSPLHF.

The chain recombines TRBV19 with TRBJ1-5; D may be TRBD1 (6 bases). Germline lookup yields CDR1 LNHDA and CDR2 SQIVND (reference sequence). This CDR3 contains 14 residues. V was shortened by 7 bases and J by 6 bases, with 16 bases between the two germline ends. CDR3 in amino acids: CASKGHPRGQPQHF. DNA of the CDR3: TGTGCCAGTAAGGGACACCCCAGGGGTCAGCCCCAGCATTTT.

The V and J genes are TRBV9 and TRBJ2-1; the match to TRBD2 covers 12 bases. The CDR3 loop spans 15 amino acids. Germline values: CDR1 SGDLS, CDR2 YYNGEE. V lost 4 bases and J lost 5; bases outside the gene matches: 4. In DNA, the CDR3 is TGTGCCAGCAGCCCAACTAGCGGGAGGAACAATGAGCAGTTCTTC. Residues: CASSPTSGRNNEQFF.